The clone carrying this TCR beta chain came up many times. The antigen is unknown. The germline V gene encodes CDR1 LGHNT and CDR2 FRNRAP. V lost 9 bases and J 5 bases, leaving 16 bases between the germline ends. The CDR3 runs to 13 residues. Time point here: persistent/refractory GD, antithyroid drugs over 5 years with positive TRAb. Construction of the TCR library relied on RNA isolated from PBMCs. Investigators report Graves' disease was diagnosed under American Thyroid Association guidelines. This entry comes from a study of regulatory T cells in long-lasting Graves disease. General study findings and limits: Fewer public clonotypes were shared by new patients (under 1,000) than by persistent patients (around 2,900).

According to the study, TCR beta libraries were built with iRepertoire HTBI primers and CDR3-region Arm-PCR. TCRdb itself ran the multiplex PCR reads through MiXCR, one entry per CDR3 protein. The sample includes about 430,000 distinct CDR3 sequences, 21% of them seen just once. This receptor was obtained from a female donor with Graves disease. The sample here was peripheral blood mononuclear cells (PBMCs), taken when the disease was refractory, from a patient treated with antithyroid drugs. J is TRBJ2-5 and V is TRBV12-5; possibly TRBD1 for D (6 bases). For the CDR3, the DNA is TGTGCTAGCGCGGACAGTGTGGCGGAGACCCAGTACTTC. Its translation is CASADSVAETQYF.